The clone carrying this TCR beta chain was counted many times. For TCRbeta, the library was prepared with unique molecular identifiers. One entry per CDR3 protein, called by TCRdb with MiXCR from the PCR reads. The table shows 450,000 to 600,000 distinct CDR3 sequences, with about 10% occurring only once. This CDR3 contains 15 residues. The V segment lost 6 bases and the J segment 5 bases; nucleotides outside the gene matches: 10. Looked up from germline, CDR1 is LGHDT and CDR2 is YNNKEL (reference sequence). These data come from a study of T-cell reconstitution after alpha-beta-depleted transplantation in children.

This rearrangement joins TRBV3-1 to TRBJ2-7, with 10 bases that match TRBD2. This specimen was PBMCs, taken before TCRalphabeta/CD19-depleted stem cell transplant. The clonotype was recovered from a child aged 2-15 years with inherited bone marrow failure, due to receive a stem cell transplant. Here the CDR3 reads CASSWGLAGANEQYF. The CDR3 DNA reads TGTGCCAGCAGTTGGGGGCTAGCGGGAGCCAACGAGCAGTACTTC.